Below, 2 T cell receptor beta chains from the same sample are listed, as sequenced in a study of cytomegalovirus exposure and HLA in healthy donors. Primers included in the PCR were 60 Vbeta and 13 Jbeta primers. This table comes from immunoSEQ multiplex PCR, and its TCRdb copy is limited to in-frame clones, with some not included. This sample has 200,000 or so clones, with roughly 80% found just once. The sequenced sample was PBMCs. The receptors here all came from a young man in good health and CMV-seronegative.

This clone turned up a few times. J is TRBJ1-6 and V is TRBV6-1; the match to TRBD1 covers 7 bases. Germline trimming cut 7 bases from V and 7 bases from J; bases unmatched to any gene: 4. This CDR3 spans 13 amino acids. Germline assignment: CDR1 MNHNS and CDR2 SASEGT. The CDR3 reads CASTGQQNSPLHF. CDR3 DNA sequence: TGTGCCAGCACGGGACAGCAGAATTCACCCCTCCACTTT.

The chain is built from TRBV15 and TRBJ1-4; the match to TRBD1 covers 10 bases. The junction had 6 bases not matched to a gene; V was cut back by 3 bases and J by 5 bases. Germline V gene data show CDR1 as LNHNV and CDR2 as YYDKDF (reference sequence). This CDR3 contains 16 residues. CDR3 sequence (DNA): TGTGCCACCAGCAGTCCGGGACAGGGGCGGAATGAAAAACTGTTTTTT. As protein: CATSSPGQGRNEKLFF. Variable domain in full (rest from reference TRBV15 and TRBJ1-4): DAMVIQNPRYQVTQFGKPVTLSCSQTLNHNVMYWYQQKSSQAPKLLFHYYDKDFNNEADTPDNFQSRRPNTSFCFLDIRSPGLGDTAMYLCATSSPGQGRNEKLFFGSGTQLSVL.